Below, 5 T cell receptor beta chains from the same sample are listed, as sequenced in a study of T cells after yellow fever vaccination. Using its own MiXCR run on the 5' RACE reads, TCRdb lists one record per CDR3 protein. The sample holds 100,000 to 150,000 distinct CDR3 sequences, about 7.4% seen once. Specimen: CD4+ T cells sorted from PBMCs, collected around 10 days after the first yellow fever vaccination. The source of these receptors is a man between 18 and 29 years old who received the YFV17D yellow fever vaccine.

This clonotype came up many times. The gene calls are TRBV7-9 and TRBJ1-1; D perhaps matches TRBD1 (5 bases). The length of the CDR3 is 15 residues. Trimming pared 4 bases from V and 3 bases from J, leaving 15 bases between. Germline V gene lookup returns CDR1 SEHNR and CDR2 FQNEAQ (reference sequence). As DNA, the CDR3 is TGTGCCAGCAGCTCCCCCGGGACGGTCCACACTGAAGCTTTCTTT. It codes for CASSSPGTVHTEAFF.

This clonotype was counted many times. J is TRBJ2-3 and V is TRBV12-3 or TRBV12-4; D is perhaps TRBD1 (6 bases). The germline V and J ends were trimmed by 5 bases and 5 bases, with 17 bases remaining between them. The CDR3 covers 15 residues. The CDR3 region has the DNA TGTGCCAGCAGTGCCCCTGGGACAAAGGGAGATACGCAGTATTTT. This sequence encodes CASSAPGTKGDTQYF.

This clonotype was recorded at least ten times. This rearrangement joins TRBV27 to TRBJ1-1, with D uncertain. The CDR3 loop spans 16 amino acids. V dropped 4 bases and J dropped 2 bases, with 17 bases sitting between them. Germline V gene sequence: CDR1 MNHEY, CDR2 SMNVEV (reference sequence). The CDR3 DNA sequence: TGTGCCAGCAGTTCCCGACGGGGAAAGGAAAACACTGAAGCTTTCTTT. Protein product: CASSSRRGKENTEAFF.

This clonotype was observed at least ten times. The chain joins TRBV5-1 to TRBJ2-5, with D possibly being TRBD2 (6 bases). Trimming removed 0 bases at V and 2 bases at J, with 11 bases between. In germline, CDR1 is SGHRS, CDR2 YFSETQ. The CDR3 is made up of 15 amino acids. The CDR3 region is CASSLDSRGQETQYF. DNA for the CDR3: TGCGCCAGCAGCTTGGATTCCCGGGGGCAAGAGACCCAGTACTTC.

The table lists this clonotype with many counts. The rearrangement joins TRBV2 to TRBJ1-1; no definite D call. The V end was cut by 3 bases, the J end by 2 bases, with 7 bases between. The V gene's germline CDR1 is SNHLY and CDR2 FYNNEI. The CDR3 consists of 13 residues. The CDR3 loop reads CASSDQFNTEAFF. The CDR3 nucleotides are TGTGCCAGCAGTGATCAGTTTAACACTGAAGCTTTCTTT. Combining the CDR3 with reference TRBV2 and TRBJ1-1 gives the whole variable domain EPEVTQTPSHQVTQMGQEVILRCVPISNHLYFYWYRQILGQKVEFLVSFYNNEISEKSEIFDDQFSVERPDGSNFTLKIRSTKLEDSAMYFCASSDQFNTEAFFGQGTRLTVV.